The 18 T cell receptor beta chains in this list originate from one sample, sequenced in a study of T-cell reconstitution after alpha-beta-depleted transplantation in children. A library of TCRbeta sequences, prepared with unique molecular identifiers, was generated. TCRdb used MiXCR to reprocess the PCR reads, holding one entry per CDR3 protein. The table has around 800,000 distinct CDR3 sequences, 15% to 20% seen once; the top ten hold around 5.3%. This specimen was PBMCs, mostly from graft donor cells, taken 360 days after TCRalphabeta/CD19-depleted stem cell transplant. The origin of the receptors is a male patient between 5 and 17 years old who had a stem cell transplant for acute lymphoblastic leukemia, so the T cells may come from the graft donor.

V gene TRBV2 combines with J gene TRBJ2-7, with a possible D match to TRBD1 (6 bases). V was pared by 6 bases and J by 6 bases, with 15 bases between. Germline CDR1 SNHLY, CDR2 FYNNEI. CDR3 length: 13 amino acids. The CDR3 is CASSFRGWVEQYF. The CDR3 coding sequence is TGTGCCAGCAGCTTCAGGGGCTGGGTCGAGCAGTACTTC.

This clonotype has more than one count but fewer than ten. This sequence joins TRBV7-9 and TRBJ2-3, with 12 positions matching TRBD2. In germline, CDR1 is SEHNR, CDR2 FQNEAQ (reference sequence). This CDR3 region has 15 residues. Unmatched junction bases numbered 4, after V lost 5 bases and J lost 4 bases. Here the CDR3 reads CASSALAGGADTQYF. CDR3 nucleotide sequence: TGTGCCAGCAGCGCTCTAGCGGGAGGGGCAGATACGCAGTATTTT.

This chain uses TRBV12-3 or TRBV12-4 with TRBJ2-1; 10 bases fit TRBD1. The junction had 4 bases not matched to a gene; V was cut back by 2 bases and J by 3 bases. The CDR3 is 16 residues long. The chain's CDR3 is CASSLSDRGGYNEQFF. The DNA of the CDR3 is TGTGCCAGCAGTTTATCGGACAGGGGGGGCTACAATGAGCAGTTCTTC.

This clonotype was counted ten times or more. The V call is TRBV24-1, the J call TRBJ2-5; D is possibly TRBD1 (5 bases). Germline lookup yields CDR1 KGHDR and CDR2 SFDVKD. V was pared by 4 bases and J by 5 bases, with 13 bases between. The CDR3 is 14 residues long. CDR3 sequence: CATSDQGEGETQYF. CDR3 nucleotide sequence: TGTGCCACCAGTGACCAGGGTGAAGGGGAGACCCAGTACTTC.

The chain recombines TRBV4-2 with TRBJ1-4, with 7 positions matching TRBD1. This CDR3 comprises 15 residues. Germline CDR1 LGHNA, CDR2 YNFKEQ. V lost 2 bases and J lost 7; bases outside the gene matches: 7. The CDR3 region is CASSQQDRRGEKLFF. As DNA, the CDR3 is TGTGCCAGCAGCCAACAGGACAGGAGAGGTGAAAAACTGTTTTTT.

At least ten counts were recorded for this clonotype. The chain combines TRBV5-1 with TRBJ2-7; 10 positions match TRBD2. Germline V gives CDR1 SGHRS, CDR2 YFSETQ. CDR3 length equals 15 residues. Trimming took 1 base from V and 5 from J; bases not matched to a gene: 6. The CDR3 DNA is TGCGCCAGCAGCTTGCCTAGCGGGAGATACCACGAGCAGTACTTC. Translation gives CASSLPSGRYHEQYF. Drawing the rest from reference TRBV5-1 and TRBJ2-7, the complete variable domain is KAGVTQTPRYLIKTRGQQVTLSCSPISGHRSVSWYQQTPGQGLQFLFEYFSETQRNKGNFPGRFSGRQFSNSRSEMNVSTLELGDSALYLCASSLPSGRYHEQYFGPGTRLTVT.

At least ten counts were recorded for this clonotype. The gene calls are TRBV7-8 and TRBJ2-1; D unresolved. The CDR3 length is 14 residues. The germline V and J ends were trimmed by 2 bases and 3 bases, with 8 bases remaining between them. In germline, CDR1 is SGHVS, CDR2 FQNEAQ. CDR3 nucleotides: TGTGCCAGCAGCTTAAGCTGGAACTACAATGAGCAGTTCTTC. This encodes CASSLSWNYNEQFF.

This clonotype was seen only a few times. The gene calls are TRBV24-1 and TRBJ2-5, with unresolved D. Between the trimmed V and J ends, which lost 4 bases and 5 bases, there was a span of 13 bases. The V gene's germline CDR1 is KGHDR and CDR2 SFDVKD. This CDR3 has 14 amino acids. The chain's CDR3 is CATSEPRMEETQYF. The CDR3 DNA follows: TGTGCCACCAGTGAGCCCAGGATGGAGGAGACCCAGTACTTC.

This clonotype has just a few counts. The CDR3 coding sequence is TGTGCCAGCAGTTTGGGACAGACAAGAGAGACCCAGTACTTC. Translating it yields CASSLGQTRETQYF. The chain couples TRBV12-3 or TRBV12-4 to TRBJ2-5; 7 bases are a match to TRBD1. Trimming removed 3 bases from V and 4 bases from J; junction bases left unmatched: 5. The CDR3 extends over 14 amino acids.

V gene TRBV5-1 combines with J gene TRBJ2-1, with 8 bases matching TRBD2. Germline CDR1 and CDR2: SGHRS and YFSETQ. With V trimmed by 4 bases and J by 5 bases, 8 bases remained unmatched. There are 15 residues in the CDR3. The DNA for the CDR3 is TGCGCCAGCAGCCGGGAGGGTAGGGGTCACAATGAGCAGTTCTTC. Translation: CASSREGRGHNEQFF.

V usage is TRBV6-5 and J usage is TRBJ2-1; 9 bases map to TRBD1. CDR3 size: 16 residues. In germline, CDR1 is MNHEY, CDR2 SVGAGI. V shed 0 bases, J shed 4 bases, and the junction held 4 bases outside the gene matches. The CDR3: CASSYSGTGIYNEQFF. Written as DNA, the CDR3 is TGTGCCAGCAGTTACTCAGGGACAGGGATATACAATGAGCAGTTCTTC.

This rearrangement joins TRBV2 to TRBJ2-7, with D uncertain. V was cut by 0 bases and J by 3 bases, with 9 bases left in between. Germline V gene sequence: CDR1 SNHLY, CDR2 FYNNEI. The CDR3 has 14 amino acids. This CDR3 reads CASSEAELIYEQYF. The CDR3 coding sequence is TGTGCCAGCAGTGAAGCGGAACTGATCTACGAGCAGTACTTC.

The chain uses TRBV6-2 or TRBV6-3 and TRBJ1-5, with D perhaps TRBD1 (5 bases). This CDR3 is built from 15 residues. Trimming cost V 0 bases and J 5 bases, with 11 bases left between them. CDR1 and CDR2 (germline): MNHEY, SVGEGT. This chain's CDR3 is CASSYSKGRDQPQHF. Here the CDR3 DNA reads TGTGCCAGCAGTTACTCCAAGGGGAGGGATCAGCCCCAGCATTTT.

This clonotype showed up many times. The chain carries TRBV5-1 and TRBJ2-2; D call uncertain. Per germline, CDR1 SGHRS and CDR2 YFSETQ. This CDR3 is 16 amino acids long. Trimming took off 4 bases at V and 8 bases at J, with 21 bases between the two ends. The CDR3 DNA follows: TGCGCCAGCAGCCCGGGTGTCAATCCGAGACGGGGGGAGCTGTTTTTT. Translation: CASSPGVNPRRGELFF.

This clonotype has a handful of counts. The chain is built from TRBV27 and TRBJ2-5; TRBD2 is a possible D gene (6 bases). The germline V and J ends were trimmed by 6 bases and 5 bases, with 13 bases remaining between them. This CDR3 region has 13 residues. Germline CDR1 is MNHEY and CDR2 is SMNVEV (reference sequence). CDR3 amino acids: CASSSYGGETQYF. The CDR3 DNA reads as TGTGCCAGCAGCTCCTATGGGGGGGAGACCCAGTACTTC.

This clonotype came up a few times. This sequence joins TRBV29-1 and TRBJ2-7, with a possible D match to TRBD2 (5 bases). The V gene's germline CDR1 is SQVTM and CDR2 ANQGSEA. The CDR3 has 14 amino acids. V dropped 1 base and J dropped 9 bases, with 19 bases sitting between them. This CDR3 is CSVEVNREGRGQYF. For the CDR3, the DNA is TGCAGCGTTGAAGTGAATAGAGAGGGCCGGGGGCAGTACTTC.

The V gene is TRBV1, the J gene TRBJ2-5; TRBD2 is the table's D call and was not checked against the DNA. TRBV1 is a pseudogene locus. The CDR3 consists of 17 residues. The CDR3: CTSSQEEIGRAKETQYF. CDR3 bases: TGCACCAGCAGCCAAGAGGAGATCGGGAGGGCTAAAGAGACCCAGTACTTC.

There are many counts of this clonotype. V is TRBV3-1 and J is TRBJ2-1, with 11 bases lining up with TRBD2. J gave up 8 bases and V 4 bases, and 7 bases lay outside the gene matches. The CDR3 has 15 residues. Germline loops: CDR1 LGHDT, CDR2 YNNKEL (reference sequence). CDR3 sequence reads: CASSLTSGSGDEQFF. Written as DNA, the CDR3 is TGTGCCAGCAGCCTTACTAGCGGGAGCGGAGATGAGCAGTTCTTC.